A selection of T cell receptor beta chains follows, all from one sample in a study of CD8 T cells in Susac syndrome. TCRdb analysed the immunoSEQ multiplex PCR reads with MiXCR anew, one entry per CDR3 protein. Seen here are roughly 100,000 distinct CDR3 sequences, about 95% observed once, and the top ten hold 0.3%. Specimen: CD4+ T cells from PBMCs. The origin of the receptors is a human donor with Susac syndrome. CDR3s include the opening cysteine and the closing phenylalanine or tryptophan. The D gene is left open where the match is weak. Clone size is shown for a subset of rows, as once, few, many or a class of expanded clone.

d_gene,abundance,j_gene,v_gene,CDR3aa,CDR3nt
NA,NA,TRBJ2-5,TRBV20-1,CSAEDWGQETQYF,TGCAGTGCTGAGGACTGGGGGCAAGAGACCCAGTACTTC
NA,once,TRBJ2-7,TRBV30,CAWSSSRAYEQYF,TGTGCCTGGAGTTCTAGTCGGGCCTACGAGCAGTACTTC
TRBD1,NA,TRBJ2-5,TRBV12-3/TRBV12-4,CASSPGGDRVVKTQYF,TGTGCCAGCAGCCCCGGCGGGGACAGGGTAGTCAAGACCCAGTACTTC
NA,NA,TRBJ2-5,TRBV24-1,CATEGPPPKETQYF,TGTGCCACCGAGGGGCCGCCCCCGAAAGAGACCCAGTACTTC
TRBD1,NA,TRBJ2-3,TRBV27,CASTLRGPNTDTQYF,TGTGCCAGCACCCTTAGGGGGCCAAACACAGATACGCAGTATTTT
NA,once,TRBJ2-5,TRBV6-6,CASSYEGGGETQYF,TGTGCCAGCAGTTATGAGGGGGGAGGGGAGACCCAGTACTTC
TRBD2,NA,TRBJ2-2,TRBV9,CASSVGFGTSGSGLFF,TGTGCCAGCAGCGTAGGCTTCGGGACTAGCGGGTCGGGGCTGTTTTTT
NA,NA,TRBJ1-2,TRBV2,CASSERQGSNYGYTF,TGTGCCAGCAGTGAAAGGCAGGGCTCTAACTATGGCTACACCTTC
NA,NA,TRBJ2-6,TRBV3-1,CASGIAFSGANVLTF,TGTGCCAGCGGGATCGCGTTCTCTGGGGCCAACGTCCTGACTTTC
NA,NA,TRBJ2-7,TRBV14,CASSQVISYEQYF,TGTGCCAGCAGCCAAGTCATTTCCTACGAGCAGTACTTC
NA,once,TRBJ2-3,TRBV5-1,CASSLATRGEDTQYF,TGCGCCAGCAGCTTGGCGACCAGGGGGGAAGATACGCAGTATTTT
NA,NA,TRBJ2-4,TRBV3-1,CASSQVGFAKNIQYF,TGTGCCAGCAGCCAAGTAGGGTTCGCCAAAAACATTCAGTACTTC
NA,NA,TRBJ1-1,TRBV11-2,CASSQRVLGNTEAFF,TGTGCCAGCAGCCAAAGAGTTCTCGGGAACACTGAAGCTTTCTTT
TRBD2,NA,TRBJ2-1,TRBV19,CASSQSTSGYNEQFF,TGTGCCAGTAGTCAGTCTACTAGCGGTTACAATGAGCAGTTCTTC
NA,once,TRBJ2-1,TRBV9,CASSVDRALYNEQFF,TGTGCCAGCAGCGTAGACAGGGCGCTCTACAATGAGCAGTTCTTC